Sequencing of this T cell receptor (beta chain) was carried out in a study of graft-versus-host responses after intestinal transplantation. As for the study in general: Recipients underwent multivisceral, liver-intestinal, or isolated intestinal transplants. Uniformly, recipients were administered anti-thymocyte globulin induction with subsequent tacrolimus and steroids for approximately three years. Overall study results and limits: Across patients carrying graft-donor T cell macrochimerism, allografts held high graft-versus-host to host-versus-graft clonal ratios.

V was clipped by 10 bases and J by 2 bases; unmatched bases: 16. The CDR3 extends over 16 amino acids. Germline loops: CDR1 MDHEN, CDR2 SYDVKM. Using immunoSEQ multiplex PCR, the repertoire was profiled, and TCRdb retains in-frame clones only, with some absent. The sample has 20,000 to 25,000 clones; roughly 79% are singletons. Turning to this clone: Its antigen remains unidentified.

The starting material, graft tissue, was processed to release intraepithelial and lamina propria lymphocytes. V is TRBV28 and J is TRBJ2-7; 8 bases align to TRBD1. The clonotype was recovered from a human patient who received an intestinal transplant, so some T cells may come from the graft donor. The sample in question was ileum tissue, obtained 12 days after intestinal transplant. CDR3 DNA: TGTGCCACCCATTTAATCCCAGGACAGGGTGCCTACGAGCAGTACTTC. Residues: CATHLIPGQGAYEQYF.